These 7 T cell receptor beta chains were all obtained from the same sample, sequenced in a study of CD8 T cell repertoires and HIV-1 epitope variants. Produced via immunoSEQ multiplex PCR; TCRdb's table is partial and in-frame only. Among tens of thousands of clones listed, 70% to 75% were seen once. Material for sequencing was uncultured baseline CD8+ T cells from peripheral blood mononuclear cells (PBMCs). These receptors originate from a male donor with HIV.

V gene TRBV5-4 combines with J gene TRBJ2-1, with 9 bases fitting TRBD1. CDR3 length equals 13 residues. V dropped 3 bases and J dropped 8; count of bases not matched to a gene: 3. Germline V CDR1 and CDR2: SGHNT, YYREEE (reference sequence). The CDR3 DNA follows: TGTGCCAGCAGCTCGGACAGGGGCGATGAGCAGTTCTTC. Translation gives CASSSDRGDEQFF.

The V call is TRBV11-3, the J call TRBJ2-5; TRBD1 matches at 11 bases. CDR1 and CDR2 (germline): SGHNT, YENEEA. V lost 6 bases and J lost 2; bases outside the gene matches: 11. This CDR3 is 17 amino acids long. The CDR3 sequence is CASSSGLGQGGQETQYF. The CDR3 DNA follows: TGTGCCAGCAGTTCGGGTCTGGGACAGGGGGGTCAAGAGACCCAGTACTTC.

This clone has ten or more counts. The chain recombines TRBV5-1 with TRBJ2-3, with D perhaps TRBD2 (8 bases). Per the germline V gene, CDR1 is SGHRS and CDR2 is YFSETQ. CDR3 length: 15 amino acids. V was pared by 4 bases and J by 4 bases, with 16 bases between. DNA of the CDR3: TGCGCCAGCAGCGTCGGGACTAGGGGGCCAGATACGCAGTATTTT. This codes for CASSVGTRGPDTQYF.

V usage is TRBV2 and J usage is TRBJ1-2, with 9 positions matching TRBD1. Germline values: CDR1 SNHLY, CDR2 FYNNEI. The CDR3 consists of 13 residues. With 7 bases clipped from V and 8 bases from J, the junction kept 8 bases outside the gene matches. CDR3 residues: CASKAGTGRGYTF. CDR3 sequence (DNA): TGTGCCAGCAAAGCCGGGACAGGGCGAGGCTACACCTTC.

The rearrangement joins TRBV7-2 to TRBJ2-4; TRBD2 matches at 10 bases. The J segment lost 6 bases and the V segment lost 4 bases, leaving 9 bases of the junction unmatched. CDR3 length: 16 amino acids. Germline V lookup: CDR1 SGHTA, CDR2 FQGNSA. The CDR3, as DNA: TGTGCCAGCAGCTCCGCTTTAGCGGGAGGAGGAAACATTCAGTACTTC. Translated: CASSSALAGGGNIQYF. Variable domain in full (rest from reference TRBV7-2 and TRBJ2-4): GAGVSQSPSNKVTEKGKDVELRCDPISGHTALYWYRQSLGQGLEFLIYFQGNSAPDKSGLPSDRFSAERTGGSVSTLTIQRTQQEDSAVYLCASSSALAGGGNIQYFGAGTRLSVL.

The count of this clone is one. In DNA form, the CDR3 reads TGTGCCAGCAGTGGCCTCGACAGGGAACGAGGCAATCAGCCCCAGCATTTT. It yields the protein CASSGLDRERGNQPQHF. V and J are TRBV28 and TRBJ1-5; the match to TRBD1 covers 7 bases. V was pared by 5 bases and J by 2 bases, with 12 bases of the junction left unmatched. Per the germline V gene, CDR1 is MDHEN and CDR2 is SYDVKM. The CDR3 has 17 amino acids.

The rearrangement links TRBV4-1 to TRBJ2-7; D possibly uses TRBD1 or TRBD2 (5 bases each). V was trimmed by 1 base and J by 5 bases, leaving 18 bases between them. This CDR3 comprises 16 residues. Germline V gives CDR1 MGHRA, CDR2 YSYEKL. The CDR3 sequence: CASSQVPGTDLDEQYF. DNA for the CDR3: TGCGCCAGCAGCCAAGTACCCGGGACCGATCTTGACGAGCAGTACTTC.